This T cell receptor beta chain was sequenced in a study of vaccination effects on CD4 cells after COVID-19. Expansion of antigen-specific CD4+ T cells with viral peptide pools was carried out by the ViraFEST assay before sequencing. Culture lasted 10 days before CD4+ T cell isolation. Participants received two doses of either the BNT162b2 or mRNA-1273 vaccine. Concerning this clone: As yet, its antigen is unknown.

Generated by immunoSEQ multiplex PCR, the TCRdb table keeps only in-frame clones and is missing some. The table includes about 80,000 clones, roughly 80% detected once. V trimming: 0 bases; J trimming: 0 bases; junction bases outside the gene matches: 3. There are 16 residues in the CDR3. Germline V lookup: CDR1 LGHNA, CDR2 YSLEER. Source: CD4+ T cells from PBMCs cultured with HCoV-OC43 spike peptides, taken after COVID-19 vaccination. Subset described: HCoV-OC43 spike overlapping peptide pool stimulation. The sequence was obtained from a human donor who received a COVID-19 vaccine. The rearrangement joins TRBV4-3 to TRBJ2-5; 8 bases map to TRBD1. CDR3 DNA: TGCGCCAGCAGCCAAGATCCAGGGGGCTACCAAGAGACCCAGTACTTC. Protein: CASSQDPGGYQETQYF.